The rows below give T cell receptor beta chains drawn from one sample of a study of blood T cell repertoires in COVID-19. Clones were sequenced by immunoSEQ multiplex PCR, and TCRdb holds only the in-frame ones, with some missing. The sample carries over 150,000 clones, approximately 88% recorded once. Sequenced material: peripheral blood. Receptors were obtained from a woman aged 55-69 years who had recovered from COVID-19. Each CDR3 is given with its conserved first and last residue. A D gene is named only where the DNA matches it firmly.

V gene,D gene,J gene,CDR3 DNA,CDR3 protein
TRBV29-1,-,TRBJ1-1,TGCAGCGTCAATGACAGGAACACTGAAGCTTTCTTT,CSVNDRNTEAFF
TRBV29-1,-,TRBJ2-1,TGCAGGATCACCCGCCACAGCAATGAGCAGTTCTTC,CRITRHSNEQFF
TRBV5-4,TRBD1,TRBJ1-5,TGTGCCAGCAGCAAAGACAGGGACAGAAGTCAGCCCCAGCATTTT,CASSKDRDRSQPQHF
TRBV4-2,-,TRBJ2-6,TGTGCCAGCAGCCAAGCTACAGGGTCTGGGGCCAACGTCCTGACTTTC,CASSQATGSGANVLTF
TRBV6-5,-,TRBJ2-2,TGTGCCAGACCGCCGGTTGGGGAGCTGTTTTTT,CARPPVGELFF
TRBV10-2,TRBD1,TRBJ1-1,TGCGCCAGCGTACAGGGGGCCCCCAACACTGAAGCTTTCTTT,CASVQGAPNTEAFF
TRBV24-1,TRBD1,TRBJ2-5,TGTGCCACCAGCCCGAGAGGACAGGGGGGCAAGGAGACCCAGTACTTC,CATSPRGQGGKETQYF
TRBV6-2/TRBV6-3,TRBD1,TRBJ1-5,TGTGCCAGCAGTTACAACAGGGGGAGCAATCAGCCCCAGCATTTT,CASSYNRGSNQPQHF
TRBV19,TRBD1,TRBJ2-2,TGTGCCAGTAGCTCTGGATGGGGACAGGGATTCGCCGGGGAGCTGTTTTTT,CASSSGWGQGFAGELFF
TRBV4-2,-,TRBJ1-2,TGTGCCAGCAGCCAAGATAGGCGGACAGTCTATGGCTACACCTTC,CASSQDRRTVYGYTF
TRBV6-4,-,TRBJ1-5,TGTGCCAGCAGTGAACAGGCCAATCAGCCCCAGCATTTT,CASSEQANQPQHF
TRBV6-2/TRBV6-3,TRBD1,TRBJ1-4,TGTGCCAGCAGTGGCGTGGGGACAGCGAATGAAAAACTGTTTTTT,CASSGVGTANEKLFF
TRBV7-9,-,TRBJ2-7,TGTGCCAGCAGCCCTAGCGCTGGACCTATCTACGAGCAGTACTTC,CASSPSAGPIYEQYF
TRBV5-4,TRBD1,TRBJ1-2,TGTGCCAGCAGCCCGCGGACAGGCTGGGGCTACACCTTC,CASSPRTGWGYTF
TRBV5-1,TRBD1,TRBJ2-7,TGCGCCAGCAGCCTTTCAGGGACAGGGGGTTACGAGCAGTACTTC,CASSLSGTGGYEQYF
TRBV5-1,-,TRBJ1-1,TGCGCCAGCAGAGCCCGGTTGAACACTGAAGCTTTCTTT,CASRARLNTEAFF
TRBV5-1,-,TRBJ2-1,TGCGCCAGCAGCTTAGGGAGCAGCAACGACCAGTTCTTC,CASSLGSSNDQFF
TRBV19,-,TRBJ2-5,TGTGCCAGTAGTATAGGTCTAGTCTTAGATGGGGAGACCCAGTACTTC,CASSIGLVLDGETQYF